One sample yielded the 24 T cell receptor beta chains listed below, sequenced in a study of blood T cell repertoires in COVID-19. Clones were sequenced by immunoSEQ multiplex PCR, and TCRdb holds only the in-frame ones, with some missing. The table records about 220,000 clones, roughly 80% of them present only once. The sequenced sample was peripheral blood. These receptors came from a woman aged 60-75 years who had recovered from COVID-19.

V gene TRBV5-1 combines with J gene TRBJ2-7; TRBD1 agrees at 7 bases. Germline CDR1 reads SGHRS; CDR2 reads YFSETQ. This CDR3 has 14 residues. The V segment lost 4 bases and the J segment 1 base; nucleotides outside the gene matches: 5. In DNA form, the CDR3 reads TGCGCCAGCAGCAAGACAGGGAATTCCTACGAGCAGTACTTC. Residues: CASSKTGNSYEQYF.

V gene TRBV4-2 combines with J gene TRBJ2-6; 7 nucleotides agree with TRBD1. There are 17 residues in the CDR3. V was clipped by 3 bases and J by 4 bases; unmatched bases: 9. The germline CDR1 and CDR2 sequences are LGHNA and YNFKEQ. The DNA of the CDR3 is TGTGCCAGCAGCCAGCACAGGGGAACAGGCGGGGCCAACGTCCTGACTTTC. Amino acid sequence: CASSQHRGTGGANVLTF.

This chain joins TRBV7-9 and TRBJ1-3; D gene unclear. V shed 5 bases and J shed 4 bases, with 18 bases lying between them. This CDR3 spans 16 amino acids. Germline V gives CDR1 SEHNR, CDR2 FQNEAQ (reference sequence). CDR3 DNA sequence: TGTGCCAGCAGCGCCCCGGACGGAGGTTACGGAAACACCATATATTTT. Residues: CASSAPDGGYGNTIYF. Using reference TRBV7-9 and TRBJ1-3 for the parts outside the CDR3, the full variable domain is DTGVSQNPRHKITKRGQNVTFRCDPISEHNRLYWYRQTLGQGPEFLTYFQNEAQLEKSRLLSDRFSAERPKGSFSTLEIQRTEQGDSAMYLCASSAPDGGYGNTIYFGEGSWLTVV.

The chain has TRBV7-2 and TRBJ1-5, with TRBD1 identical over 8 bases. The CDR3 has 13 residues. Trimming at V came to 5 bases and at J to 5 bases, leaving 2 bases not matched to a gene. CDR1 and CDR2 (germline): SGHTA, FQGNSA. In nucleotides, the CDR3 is TGTGCCAGCAGCGAACAGGGGGATCAGCCCCAGCATTTT. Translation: CASSEQGDQPQHF.

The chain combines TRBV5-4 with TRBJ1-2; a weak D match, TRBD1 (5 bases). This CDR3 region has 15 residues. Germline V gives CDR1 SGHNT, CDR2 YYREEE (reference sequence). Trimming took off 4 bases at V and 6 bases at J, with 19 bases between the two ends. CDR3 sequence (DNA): TGTGCCAGCAGCATGGGGGGAAGGGGTGTCAATGGCTACACCTTC. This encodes CASSMGGRGVNGYTF. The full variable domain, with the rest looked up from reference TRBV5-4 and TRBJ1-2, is ETGVTQSPTHLIKTRGQQVTLRCSSQSGHNTVSWYQQALGQGPQFIFQYYREEENGRGNFPPRFSGLQFPNYSSELNVNALELDDSALYLCASSMGGRGVNGYTFGSGTRLTVV.

The chain's CDR3 is CASSGRDEKLFF. For the CDR3, the DNA is TGTGCCAGCAGCGGGAGGGATGAAAAACTGTTTTTT. The V call is TRBV12-3 or TRBV12-4, the J call TRBJ1-4; no firm D call. V lost 6 bases and J lost 6, with 8 bases in between. The CDR3 contains 12 residues.

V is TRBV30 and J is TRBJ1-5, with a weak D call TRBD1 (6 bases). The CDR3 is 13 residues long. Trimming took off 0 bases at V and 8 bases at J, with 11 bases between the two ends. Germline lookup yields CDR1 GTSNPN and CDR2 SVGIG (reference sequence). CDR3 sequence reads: CAWSVNRVEPQHF. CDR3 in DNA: TGTGCCTGGAGTGTTAACAGGGTTGAGCCCCAGCATTTT.

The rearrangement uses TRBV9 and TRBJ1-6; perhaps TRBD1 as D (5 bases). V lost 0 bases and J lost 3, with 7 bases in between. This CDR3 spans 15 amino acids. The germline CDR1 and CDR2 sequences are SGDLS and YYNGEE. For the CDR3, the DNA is TGTGCCAGCAGCGTAGGGGGCCGCTATAATTCACCCCTCCACTTT. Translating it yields CASSVGGRYNSPLHF. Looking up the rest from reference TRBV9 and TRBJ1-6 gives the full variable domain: DSGVTQTPKHLITATGQRVTLRCSPRSGDLSVYWYQQSLDQGLQFLIQYYNGEERAKGNILERFSAQQFPDLHSELNLSSLELGDSALYFCASSVGGRYNSPLHFGNGTRLTVT.

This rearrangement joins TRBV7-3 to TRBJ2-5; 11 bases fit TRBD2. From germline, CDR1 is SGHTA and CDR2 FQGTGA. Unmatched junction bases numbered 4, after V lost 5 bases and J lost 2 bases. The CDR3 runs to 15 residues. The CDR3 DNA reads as TGTGCCAGCAGCACGGGACTAGCGGAACAAGAGACCCAGTACTTC. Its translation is CASSTGLAEQETQYF.

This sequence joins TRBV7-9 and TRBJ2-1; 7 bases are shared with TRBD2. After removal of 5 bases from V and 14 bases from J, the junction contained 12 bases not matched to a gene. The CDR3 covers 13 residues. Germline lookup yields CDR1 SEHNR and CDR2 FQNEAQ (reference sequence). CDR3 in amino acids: CASSALTSWGEFF. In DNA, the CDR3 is TGTGCCAGCAGCGCGTTGACTAGCTGGGGGGAGTTCTTC.

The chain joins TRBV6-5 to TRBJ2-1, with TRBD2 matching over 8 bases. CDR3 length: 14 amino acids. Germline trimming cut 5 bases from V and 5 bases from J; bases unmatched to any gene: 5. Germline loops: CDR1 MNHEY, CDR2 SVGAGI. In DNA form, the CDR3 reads TGTGCCAGCAGTCCGGGGGGGGTCAACAATGAGCAGTTCTTC. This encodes CASSPGGVNNEQFF.

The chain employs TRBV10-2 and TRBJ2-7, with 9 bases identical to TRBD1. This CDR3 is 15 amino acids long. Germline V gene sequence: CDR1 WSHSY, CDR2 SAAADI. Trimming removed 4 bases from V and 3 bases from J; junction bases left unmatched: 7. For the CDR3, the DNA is TGCGCCAGCAGTGCTCGGACAGGGGATATCTACGAGCAGTACTTC. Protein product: CASSARTGDIYEQYF.

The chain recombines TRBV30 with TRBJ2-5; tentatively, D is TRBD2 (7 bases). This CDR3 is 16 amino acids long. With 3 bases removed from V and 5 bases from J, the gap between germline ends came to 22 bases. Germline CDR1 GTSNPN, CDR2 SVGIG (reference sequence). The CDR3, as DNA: TGTGCCTGGAGCGGGGAGGGGGGGCTTTACTATGAGACCCAGTACTTC. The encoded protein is CAWSGEGGLYYETQYF.

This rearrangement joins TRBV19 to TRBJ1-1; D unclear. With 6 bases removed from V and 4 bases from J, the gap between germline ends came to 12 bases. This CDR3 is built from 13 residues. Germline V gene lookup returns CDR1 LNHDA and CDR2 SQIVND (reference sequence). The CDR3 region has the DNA TGTGCCAGTAGGTTCGGGGTCCGCACTGAAGCTTTCTTT. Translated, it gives CASRFGVRTEAFF.

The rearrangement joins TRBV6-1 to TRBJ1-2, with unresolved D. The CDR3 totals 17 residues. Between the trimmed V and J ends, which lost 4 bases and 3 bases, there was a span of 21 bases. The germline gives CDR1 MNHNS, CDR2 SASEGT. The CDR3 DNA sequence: TGTGCCAGCAGTGTCTTAGGGAGTGCGAATGGGGACTATGGCTACACCTTC. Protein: CASSVLGSANGDYGYTF.

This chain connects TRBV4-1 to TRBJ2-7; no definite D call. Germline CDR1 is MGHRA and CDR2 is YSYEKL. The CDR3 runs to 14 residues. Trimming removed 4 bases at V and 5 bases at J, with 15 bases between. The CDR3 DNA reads TGCGCCAGCAGCCCAGCGCGGCGCACTGACGAGCAGTACTTC. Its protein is CASSPARRTDEQYF.

The CDR3 spells CASSSGGKQYF. Here the CDR3 DNA reads TGTGCCAGCAGCTCAGGGGGTAAGCAGTACTTC. The chain has TRBV7-2 and TRBJ2-7; 7 positions match TRBD1. V was pared by 4 bases and J by 8 bases, with 2 bases of the junction left unmatched. The CDR3 sequence is 11 residues long. Germline V CDR1 and CDR2: SGHTA, FQGNSA.

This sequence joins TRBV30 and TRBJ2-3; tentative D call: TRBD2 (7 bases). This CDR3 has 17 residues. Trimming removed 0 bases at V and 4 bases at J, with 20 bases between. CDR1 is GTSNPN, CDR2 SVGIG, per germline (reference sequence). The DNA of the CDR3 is TGTGCCTGGAGTGTCGGGATGTCGGGGGGCCGGGCAGATACGCAGTATTTT. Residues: CAWSVGMSGGRADTQYF. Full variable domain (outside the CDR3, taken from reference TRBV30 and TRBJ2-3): SQTIHQWPATLVQPVGSPLSLECTVEGTSNPNLYWYRQAAGRGLQLLFYSVGIGQISSEVPQNLSASRPQDRQFILSSKKLLLSDSGFYLCAWSVGMSGGRADTQYFGPGTRLTVL.

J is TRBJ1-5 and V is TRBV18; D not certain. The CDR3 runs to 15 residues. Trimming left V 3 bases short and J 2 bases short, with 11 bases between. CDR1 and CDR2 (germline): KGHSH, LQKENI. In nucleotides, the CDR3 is TGTGCCAGCTCACCGGGCGGGGAGCGCAATCAGCCCCAGCATTTT. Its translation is CASSPGGERNQPQHF.

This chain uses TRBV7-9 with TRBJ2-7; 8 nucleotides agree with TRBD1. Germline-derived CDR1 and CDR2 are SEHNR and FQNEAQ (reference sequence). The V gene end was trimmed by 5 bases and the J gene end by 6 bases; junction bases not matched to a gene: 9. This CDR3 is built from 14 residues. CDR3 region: CASSAPDRGGEQYF. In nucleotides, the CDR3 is TGTGCCAGCAGCGCCCCAGACAGGGGAGGCGAGCAGTACTTC.

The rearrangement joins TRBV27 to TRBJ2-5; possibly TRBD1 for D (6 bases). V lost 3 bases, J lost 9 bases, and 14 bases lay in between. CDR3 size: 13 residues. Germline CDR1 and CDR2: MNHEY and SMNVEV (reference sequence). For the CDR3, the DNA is TGTGCCAGCAGTTTTAACAGGGCCCAGGCCCAGTACTTC. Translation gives CASSFNRAQAQYF.

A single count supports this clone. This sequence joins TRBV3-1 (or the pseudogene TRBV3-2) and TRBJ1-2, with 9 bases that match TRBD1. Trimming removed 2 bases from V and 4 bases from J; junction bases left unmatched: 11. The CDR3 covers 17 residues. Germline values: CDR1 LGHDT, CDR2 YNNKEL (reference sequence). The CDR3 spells CASSQTGGTGPRYGYTF. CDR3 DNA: TGTGCCAGCAGCCAAACTGGAGGGACAGGGCCCCGCTATGGCTACACCTTC.

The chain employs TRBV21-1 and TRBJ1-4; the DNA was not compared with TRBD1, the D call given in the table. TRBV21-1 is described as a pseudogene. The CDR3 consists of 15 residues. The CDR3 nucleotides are TGTGCCAGCAGCCCCCCGACAGCAACTAATGAAAAACTGTTTTTT. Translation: CASSPPTATNEKLFF.

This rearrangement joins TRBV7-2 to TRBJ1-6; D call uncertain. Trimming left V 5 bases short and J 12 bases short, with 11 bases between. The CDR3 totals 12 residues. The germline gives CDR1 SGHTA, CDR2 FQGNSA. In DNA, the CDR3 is TGTGCCAGCAGCCCGAGCTCTCAACCCCTCCACTTT. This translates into CASSPSSQPLHF.